This T cell receptor beta chain comes out of a study of graft-versus-host responses after intestinal transplantation. About the research overall: Multivisceral, liver-intestinal, or isolated intestinal transplants were given to recipients. Every recipient had anti-thymocyte globulin induction and around 3 years of tacrolimus plus steroids. Findings of the study overall: Some GvH clones appeared in ileal mucosa or blood before recipient bone marrow. Graft-versus-host to host-versus-graft clonal ratios in allografts were high in patients with graft-donor T cell macrochimerism.

Sequencing was performed with immunoSEQ multiplex PCR; in TCRdb, only in-frame clones are kept and a portion is missing. Among 95,000 to 110,000 clones listed, roughly 87% were seen once. This clone was seen a handful of times. Its antigen is not known. The origin of this receptor is a human donor who received an intestinal transplant. Sequenced here: unstimulated CD4+ T cells sorted from spleen or lymph node cells, sampled before intestinal transplant.

The CDR3 nucleotides read TGTGCCAGCTCCCGGACAGGGGGCGAGTATGGCTACACCTTC. It specifies CASSRTGGEYGYTF. The gene calls are TRBV18 and TRBJ1-2; 11 bases align to TRBD1. From germline, CDR1 is KGHSH and CDR2 LQKENI. V was clipped by 6 bases and J by 5 bases; unmatched bases: 5. The CDR3 has 14 residues.